This TCR beta chain appears in the sequencing data of a study of T cell repertoires in cytomegalovirus infection. Whole-study context: It was the public TCR beta signatures that indicated both CMV infection and matching HLA type.

Trimming cost V 6 bases and J 0 bases, with 12 bases left between them. The CDR3 runs to 15 residues. CDR1 and CDR2 (germline): LNHNV, YYDKDF (reference sequence). TCRdb redid the calling of the reads with MiXCR, one entry per CDR3 protein. This table holds 500,000 to 600,000 distinct CDR3 sequences, approximately 15% found once. The table lists this clonotype with many counts. What it recognizes is unknown. Study results and limitations: Individuals carrying CMV plus the relevant HLA were identified by cumulative frequency of public TCR beta families. Dominant in the ex vivo response were TCR beta clonotypes restricted by HLA-C and specific for CMV.

Sequencing was done on a sample of CD8+ T cells from PBMCs. This sequence joins TRBV15 and TRBJ2-4, with no clear D. The sequence was obtained from a human donor in good health (CMV status not recorded). Some clones in this sample may be carry-over from other donors' samples. The CDR3 nucleotides are TGTGCCACCAGTTCCGAAACTCTAGCCAAAAACATTCAGTACTTC. Encoded protein: CATSSETLAKNIQYF.